The 24 T cell receptor beta chains reported below all come from one sample, sequenced in a study of beta chain features in type 1 diabetes. The whole isolated RNA underwent reverse transcription, so sequencing captured expressed TCRB transcripts. Measured with immunoSEQ multiplex PCR; TCRdb has only the in-frame clones, and not every one. The sample has hundreds of thousands of clones, around 15% seen once. The specimen was naive CD4+ T cells from blood. These receptors were taken from a man younger than 30 in good health.

This clone has more than one count but fewer than ten. The chain has TRBV7-8 and TRBJ1-3; no definite D call. Looked up from germline, CDR1 is SGHVS and CDR2 is FQNEAQ. The CDR3 contains 15 residues. Trimming removed 5 bases from V and 0 bases from J, with 11 bases in between. The CDR3 region is CASSPRVGSGNTIYF. The CDR3 bases are TGTGCCAGCAGCCCCCGAGTGGGCTCTGGAAACACCATATATTTT. The whole variable domain, filled in from reference TRBV7-8 and TRBJ1-3, reads GAGVSQSPRYKVAKRGQDVALRCDPISGHVSLFWYQQALGQGPEFLTYFQNEAQLDKSGLPSDRFFAERPEGSVSTLKIQRTQQEDSAVYLCASSPRVGSGNTIYFGEGSWLTVV.

This clone was picked up many times. The rearrangement uses TRBV7-9 and TRBJ1-1; D is ambiguous. The germline V gene has CDR1 SEHNR and CDR2 FQNEAQ (reference sequence). The CDR3 is 14 amino acids. V was pared by 1 base and J by 3 bases, with 9 bases between. This chain's CDR3 is CASSLVRRDTEAFF. The DNA for the CDR3 is TGTGCCAGCAGCTTAGTGCGGCGGGACACTGAAGCTTTCTTT.

The chain uses TRBV14 and TRBJ1-2; TRBD1 might be the D (6 bases). The CDR3 sequence is 13 residues long. Germline CDR1 reads SGHDN; CDR2 reads FVKESK. The V and J ends lost 0 bases and 6 bases respectively, with 8 bases between them. The CDR3 DNA sequence: TGTGCCAGCAGCCAAGATTGGGGGCATGGCTACACCTTC. Protein sequence: CASSQDWGHGYTF.

The table lists this clone with a few counts. The chain carries TRBV4-2 and TRBJ2-7; 9 positions match TRBD2. The trim removed 6 bases at V and 2 bases at J, leaving 17 bases unmatched. Germline CDR1 and CDR2: LGHNA and YNFKEQ. CDR3 length: 18 amino acids. CDR3 sequence: CASSREVPTSGFPYEQYF. DNA of the CDR3: TGTGCCAGCAGTCGAGAAGTACCCACTAGCGGGTTTCCCTACGAGCAGTACTTC.

This clone showed up just a few times. V is TRBV4-3 and J is TRBJ2-1; 11 bases agree with TRBD1. The V gene's germline CDR1 is LGHNA and CDR2 YSLEER. The CDR3 length is 15 residues. With V trimmed by 3 bases and J by 2 bases, 0 bases remained unmatched. Here the CDR3 reads CASSQGQGAYNEQFF. In nucleotides, the CDR3 is TGCGCCAGCAGCCAGGGACAGGGGGCCTACAATGAGCAGTTCTTC.

V usage is TRBV7-2 and J usage is TRBJ2-7; 7 bases are shared with TRBD1. V lost 3 bases, J lost 0 bases, and 5 bases stayed unmatched. The CDR3 loop spans 15 amino acids. Germline CDR1 reads SGHTA; CDR2 reads FQGNSA. CDR3 amino acids: CASSFTGASSYEQYF. DNA of the CDR3: TGTGCCAGCAGCTTTACAGGGGCCTCCTCCTACGAGCAGTACTTC. The full variable domain, its missing parts supplied by reference TRBV7-2 and TRBJ2-7, is GAGVSQSPSNKVTEKGKDVELRCDPISGHTALYWYRQSLGQGLEFLIYFQGNSAPDKSGLPSDRFSAERTGGSVSTLTIQRTQQEDSAVYLCASSFTGASSYEQYFGPGTRLTVT.

The genes are TRBV7-2 and TRBJ2-1; D call uncertain. This CDR3 has 12 amino acids. The germline V gene has CDR1 SGHTA and CDR2 FQGNSA. V lost 8 bases and J lost 7, with 12 bases in between. This CDR3 reads CASLRSGNEQFF. CDR3 coding DNA: TGTGCCAGCCTACGGTCCGGGAATGAGCAGTTCTTC.

A note on this clone: Other nucleotide sequences in the sample specify the same CDR3. The chain recombines TRBV9 with TRBJ2-5; D ambiguous. CDR1 SGDLS and CDR2 YYNGEE come from the germline V gene. V lost 0 bases, J lost 2 bases, and 8 bases lay in between. This CDR3 comprises 14 residues. The CDR3 protein is CASSVGSLQETQYF. In nucleotides, the CDR3 is TGTGCCAGCAGCGTAGGTTCCCTGCAAGAGACCCAGTACTTC.

This clone was counted only a few times. The chain uses TRBV4-1 and TRBJ2-4, with 10 bases matching TRBD2. The V gene's germline CDR1 is MGHRA and CDR2 YSYEKL. V gave up 0 bases and J gave up 0 bases; unmatched junction bases: 11. The CDR3 contains 20 residues. CDR3 sequence reads: CASSQEGLAGALLAKNIQYF. Written as DNA, the CDR3 is TGCGCCAGCAGCCAAGAGGGGCTAGCGGGAGCCCTCCTAGCCAAAAACATTCAGTACTTC.

The sample holds a few counts of this clone. The chain links TRBV5-4 to TRBJ2-3; TRBD1 agrees at 9 bases. With V trimmed by 3 bases and J by 5 bases, 7 bases remained unmatched. The CDR3 is made up of 15 amino acids. Germline V gene sequence: CDR1 SGHNT, CDR2 YYREEE (reference sequence). This CDR3 reads CASSSDRGLGDTQYF. The CDR3 nucleotides read TGTGCCAGCAGCTCGGACAGGGGACTTGGAGATACGCAGTATTTT. Full variable domain (rest looked up from reference TRBV5-4 and TRBJ2-3): ETGVTQSPTHLIKTRGQQVTLRCSSQSGHNTVSWYQQALGQGPQFIFQYYREEENGRGNFPPRFSGLQFPNYSSELNVNALELDDSALYLCASSSDRGLGDTQYFGPGTRLTVL.

The chain employs TRBV15 and TRBJ2-5; D gene ambiguous. The CDR3 has 14 amino acids. Germline assignment: CDR1 LNHNV and CDR2 YYDKDF (reference sequence). V lost 0 bases and J lost 4, with 9 bases in between. The CDR3 sequence: CATSRDLVAETQYF. CDR3 bases: TGTGCCACCAGCAGAGATCTCGTGGCAGAGACCCAGTACTTC. The full variable domain, with the rest looked up from reference TRBV15 and TRBJ2-5, is DAMVIQNPRYQVTQFGKPVTLSCSQTLNHNVMYWYQQKSSQAPKLLFHYYDKDFNNEADTPDNFQSRRPNTSFCFLDIRSPGLGDTAMYLCATSRDLVAETQYFGPGTRLLVL.

The sample holds a few counts of this clone. The chain joins TRBV5-4 to TRBJ2-3; 9 bases match TRBD2. The CDR3 has 14 amino acids. J lost 4 bases, V lost 4 bases, and 4 bases had no gene match. Germline V lookup: CDR1 SGHNT, CDR2 YYREEE (reference sequence). The chain's CDR3 is CASSPLAGSDTQYF. Written as DNA, the CDR3 is TGTGCCAGCAGCCCTCTAGCGGGATCAGATACGCAGTATTTT.

The table lists this clone with a few counts. The rearrangement uses TRBV5-1 and TRBJ2-3, with D tentatively TRBD2 (6 bases). This CDR3 comprises 14 residues. Germline V gene lookup returns CDR1 SGHRS and CDR2 YFSETQ. Trimming pared 8 bases from V and 5 bases from J, leaving 18 bases between. The CDR3 sequence is CASWRRGTGDTQYF. The CDR3 DNA reads TGCGCCAGTTGGAGGCGGGGAACAGGAGATACGCAGTATTTT.

This chain uses TRBV10-3 with TRBJ2-2, with D unclear. CDR1 is ENHRY, CDR2 SYGVKD, per germline. Trimming took 8 bases from V and 5 from J, leaving 12 bases between them. This CDR3 has 13 amino acids. Here the CDR3 reads CAIHENPTGELFF. DNA for the CDR3: TGTGCCATCCACGAAAATCCAACCGGGGAGCTGTTTTTT.

This clone has just a few counts. The chain recombines TRBV14 with TRBJ2-2, with D unresolved. The CDR3 has 14 residues. Germline lookup yields CDR1 SGHDN and CDR2 FVKESK. V lost 5 bases, J lost 7 bases, and 14 bases lay in between. CDR3 sequence (DNA): TGTGCCAGCAGCTCAAAAGTGGGGATCGGGGAGCTGTTTTTT. Translated: CASSSKVGIGELFF.

This clone was seen only a few times. This chain uses TRBV7-9 with TRBJ1-1; no definite D call. Deletions cut 5 bases from V and 6 bases from J, with 10 bases between. The length of the CDR3 is 12 residues. CDR1 is SEHNR and CDR2 is FQNEAQ in the germline V gene (reference sequence). CDR3 amino acids: CASSGGSAEAFF. CDR3 sequence (DNA): TGTGCCAGCAGCGGCGGGTCAGCTGAAGCTTTCTTT.

DNA of the CDR3: TGTGCCAGCAGTTTAAGTATACGCGGGGAGCTGTTTTTT. Translation: CASSLSIRGELFF. This chain uses TRBV28 with TRBJ2-2; D is undetermined. This CDR3 contains 13 residues. Trimming took 2 bases from V and 7 from J, leaving 8 bases between them. CDR1 is MDHEN and CDR2 is SYDVKM in the germline V gene.

The chain couples TRBV5-1 to TRBJ1-1; D is possibly TRBD1 (6 bases). Germline CDR1 reads SGHRS; CDR2 reads YFSETQ. V lost 1 base to trimming and J lost 6 bases, with 13 bases between them. The CDR3 loop spans 14 amino acids. The CDR3 DNA sequence: TGCGCCAGCAGCTTGTTTCAGAGGGGGGCTGAAGCTTTCTTT. This sequence encodes CASSLFQRGAEAFF.

The sample holds a few counts of this clone. This chain connects TRBV7-2 to TRBJ2-6, with a possible D match to TRBD1 (5 bases). V was pared by 5 bases and J by 4 bases, with 18 bases between. CDR3 length: 17 amino acids. Germline lookup yields CDR1 SGHTA and CDR2 FQGNSA. CDR3 bases: TGTGCCAGCAGCCGACAGATCTTCAATCTAGGGGCCAACGTCCTGACTTTC. Translation gives CASSRQIFNLGANVLTF.

This clone turned up a few times. The gene calls are TRBV9 and TRBJ2-1; TRBD1 aligns across 7 bases. This CDR3 spans 12 amino acids. CDR1 and CDR2 (germline): SGDLS, YYNGEE. Trimming at V came to 0 bases and at J to 14 bases, leaving 5 bases not matched to a gene. CDR3 residues: CASSVETGREFF. The CDR3 nucleotides read TGTGCCAGCAGCGTAGAGACAGGGAGAGAGTTCTTC.

CDR3 coding DNA: TGTGCCAGCAGCGTCCGACAGGGGGCAGAAGGCAATGAGCAGTTCTTC. It is translated as CASSVRQGAEGNEQFF. The rearrangement uses TRBV9 and TRBJ2-1; 10 bases fit TRBD1. V shed 2 bases and J 6 bases; nucleotides not matched to a gene: 8. The CDR3 is 16 residues long. Germline V lookup: CDR1 SGDLS, CDR2 YYNGEE.

This clone showed up just once. V usage is TRBV5-1 and J usage is TRBJ2-7; D is unclear. Germline loops: CDR1 SGHRS, CDR2 YFSETQ. The CDR3 consists of 13 residues. V lost 1 base, J lost 7 bases, and 12 bases lay in between. The CDR3 DNA sequence: TGCGCCAGCAGCTTGCTTTTAAAGAAGGAGCAGTACTTC. This gives the protein CASSLLLKKEQYF.

The chain carries TRBV5-1 and TRBJ1-4; D is undetermined. This CDR3 spans 17 amino acids. CDR1 is SGHRS, CDR2 YFSETQ, per germline. Deletions cut 4 bases from V and 3 bases from J, with 19 bases between. CDR3 region: CASSLRAGGVANEKLFF. CDR3 DNA: TGCGCCAGCAGCCTGAGGGCCGGAGGTGTGGCTAATGAAAAACTGTTTTTT.

Only a few counts were recorded for this clone. The J gene is TRBJ1-5, the V gene TRBV7-2; tentatively, D is TRBD1 (5 bases). Per germline, CDR1 SGHTA and CDR2 FQGNSA. The CDR3 length is 14 residues. V shed 2 bases and J shed 4 bases, with 9 bases lying between them. The CDR3 here is CASSLLGPNQPQHF. The CDR3 region has the DNA TGTGCCAGCAGCTTACTGGGGCCTAATCAGCCCCAGCATTTT.